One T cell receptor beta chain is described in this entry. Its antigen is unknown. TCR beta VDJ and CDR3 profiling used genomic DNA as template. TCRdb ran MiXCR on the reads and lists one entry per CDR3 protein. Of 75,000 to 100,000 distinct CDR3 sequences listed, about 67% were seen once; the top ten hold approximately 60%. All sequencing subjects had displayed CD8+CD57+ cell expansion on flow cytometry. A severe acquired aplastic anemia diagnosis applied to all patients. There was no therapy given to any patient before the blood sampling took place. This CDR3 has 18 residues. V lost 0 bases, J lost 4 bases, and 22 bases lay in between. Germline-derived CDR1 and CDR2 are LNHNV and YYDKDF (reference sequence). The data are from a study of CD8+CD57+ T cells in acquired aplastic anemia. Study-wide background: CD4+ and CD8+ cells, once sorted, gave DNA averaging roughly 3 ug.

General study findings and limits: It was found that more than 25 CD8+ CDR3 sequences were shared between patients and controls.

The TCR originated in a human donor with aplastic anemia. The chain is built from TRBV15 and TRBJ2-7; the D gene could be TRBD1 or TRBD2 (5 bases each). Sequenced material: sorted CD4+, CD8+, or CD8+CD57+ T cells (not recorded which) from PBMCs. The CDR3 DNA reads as TGTGCCACCAGCAGAGAAGGCCCCGACATCCGAGGGGAGTACGAGCAGTACTTC. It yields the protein CATSREGPDIRGEYEQYF. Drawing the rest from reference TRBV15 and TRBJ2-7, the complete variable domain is DAMVIQNPRYQVTQFGKPVTLSCSQTLNHNVMYWYQQKSSQAPKLLFHYYDKDFNNEADTPDNFQSRRPNTSFCFLDIRSPGLGDTAMYLCATSREGPDIRGEYEQYFGPGTRLTVT.